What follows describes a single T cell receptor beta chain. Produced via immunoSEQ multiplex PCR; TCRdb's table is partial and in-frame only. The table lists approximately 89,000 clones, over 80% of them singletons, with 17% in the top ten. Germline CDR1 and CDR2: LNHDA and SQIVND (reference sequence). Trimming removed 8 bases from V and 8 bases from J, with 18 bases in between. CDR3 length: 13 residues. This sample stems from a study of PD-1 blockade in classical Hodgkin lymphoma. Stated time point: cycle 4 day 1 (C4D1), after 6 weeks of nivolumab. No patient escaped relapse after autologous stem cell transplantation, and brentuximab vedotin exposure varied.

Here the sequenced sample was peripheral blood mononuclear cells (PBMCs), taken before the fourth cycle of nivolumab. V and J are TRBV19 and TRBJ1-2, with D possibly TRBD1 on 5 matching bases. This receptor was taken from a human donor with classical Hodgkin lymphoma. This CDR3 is CASASRGEDGYTF. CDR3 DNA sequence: TGTGCCAGTGCCTCCCGGGGGGAGGACGGCTACACCTTC. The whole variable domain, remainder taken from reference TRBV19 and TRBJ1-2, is DGGITQSPKYLFRKEGQNVTLSCEQNLNHDAMYWYRQDPGQGLRLIYYSQIVNDFQKGDIAEGYSVSREKKESFPLTVTSAQKNPTAFYLCASASRGEDGYTFGSGTRLTVV.